Listed below are T cell receptor beta chains from one sample, sequenced in a study of beta chain features in type 1 diabetes. Clones were read by immunoSEQ multiplex PCR, and TCRdb kept only the in-frame ones, dropping some. The data hold 390,000 or so clones, with about 14% observed a single time. The sequenced sample consisted of naive CD4+ T cells from blood. Receptors originate from a man in his thirties or forties in good health. Each CDR3 is given with its conserved first and last residue. D genes are given only for firm matches. For some rows the clone size is stated as once, few or many, or as a class when expanded; others skip it.

d_call: TRBD2
clone_size: many
j_call: TRBJ2-1
v_call: TRBV5-1
cdr3_aa: CASSLGTSGYNEQFF
cdr3_nt: TGCGCCAGCAGCTTGGGGACTAGCGGCTACAATGAGCAGTTCTTC

d_call: TRBD1
clone_size: few
j_call: TRBJ2-6
v_call: TRBV6-5
cdr3_aa: CASRTGRGEANVLTF
cdr3_nt: TGTGCCAGCCGGACAGGTCGAGGGGAGGCCAACGTCCTGACTTTC

d_call: .
clone_size: few
j_call: TRBJ2-1
v_call: TRBV9
cdr3_aa: CASSVAGGLRSDEQFF
cdr3_nt: TGTGCCAGCAGCGTAGCTGGGGGGCTAAGGTCTGATGAGCAGTTCTTC

d_call: .
clone_size: .
j_call: TRBJ2-1
v_call: TRBV19
cdr3_aa: CASSSRRGTFGDEQFF
cdr3_nt: TGTGCCAGTAGTTCCCGGAGGGGAACTTTCGGAGATGAGCAGTTCTTC

d_call: .
clone_size: .
j_call: TRBJ1-2
v_call: TRBV4-3
cdr3_aa: CASSQDNIREYGYTF
cdr3_nt: TGCGCCAGCAGCCAAGATAATATAAGAGAGTATGGCTACACCTTC

d_call: TRBD2
clone_size: .
j_call: TRBJ2-1
v_call: TRBV5-4
cdr3_aa: CASTSKATSGSDEQFF
cdr3_nt: TGTGCCAGCACCTCTAAAGCAACTAGCGGGAGCGATGAGCAGTTCTTC

d_call: TRBD1
clone_size: few
j_call: TRBJ2-7
v_call: TRBV7-2
cdr3_aa: CASSGTGFPSYEQYF
cdr3_nt: TGTGCCAGCAGCGGGACAGGGTTCCCCTCCTACGAGCAGTACTTC

d_call: .
clone_size: .
j_call: TRBJ1-2
v_call: TRBV7-6
cdr3_aa: CASSKTGPANYGYTF
cdr3_nt: TGTGCCAGCAGCAAAACCGGACCCGCTAACTATGGCTACACCTTC

d_call: .
clone_size: few
j_call: TRBJ1-1
v_call: TRBV14
cdr3_aa: CASSQDRGRFTEAFF
cdr3_nt: TGTGCCAGCAGCCAAGATCGCGGGCGCTTCACTGAAGCTTTCTTT

d_call: TRBD2
clone_size: .
j_call: TRBJ2-3
v_call: TRBV6-5
cdr3_aa: CASSLAGADTQYF
cdr3_nt: TGTGCCAGCAGTTTAGCGGGTGCAGATACGCAGTATTTT

d_call: .
clone_size: .
j_call: TRBJ1-1
v_call: TRBV9
cdr3_aa: CASSNRGNTEAFF
cdr3_nt: TGTGCCAGCAGCAACAGAGGGAACACTGAAGCTTTCTTT

d_call: TRBD2
clone_size: .
j_call: TRBJ2-3
v_call: TRBV11-2
cdr3_aa: CASSFGLAGGRYYTDTQYF
cdr3_nt: TGTGCCAGCAGTTTTGGACTAGCGGGGGGCAGATACTACACAGATACGCAGTATTTT

d_call: TRBD1
clone_size: .
j_call: TRBJ1-5
v_call: TRBV6-6
cdr3_aa: CASRSPGGYTQPQHF
cdr3_nt: TGTGCCAGCAGGTCTCCAGGGGGCTATACTCAGCCCCAGCATTTT

d_call: TRBD1
clone_size: few
j_call: TRBJ2-4
v_call: TRBV4-1
cdr3_aa: CASSQDTGRGQLAKNIQYF
cdr3_nt: TGCGCCAGCAGCCAAGATACGGGCAGGGGGCAACTAGCCAAAAACATTCAGTACTTC

d_call: .
clone_size: .
j_call: TRBJ1-1
v_call: TRBV30
cdr3_aa: CAWSRRAGNTEAFF
cdr3_nt: TGTGCCTGGAGTAGGAGGGCGGGCAACACTGAAGCTTTCTTT

d_call: .
clone_size: few
j_call: TRBJ1-1
v_call: TRBV2
cdr3_aa: CASRKTGNTEAFF
cdr3_nt: TGTGCCAGCAGAAAAACAGGGAACACTGAAGCTTTCTTT